This TCR beta chain was documented in a study of identical twins. cDNA carried unique molecular identifiers, and a universal primer site was added by template switching. MiXCR, run by TCRdb on the 5' RACE reads, gives a single entry per CDR3 protein. The data hold approximately 240,000 distinct CDR3 sequences, with about 14% observed a single time. Trimming took 5 bases from V and 2 from J, leaving 7 bases between them. CDR1 SGHTA and CDR2 FQGNSA come from the germline V gene. This CDR3 is built from 13 residues. This clonotype was detected only a few times. The rearrangement joins TRBV7-2 to TRBJ1-3; D is ambiguous. The specimen was memory (CD45RO+) T cells sorted from blood. This receptor was taken from a woman aged 18-29 years in good health. Here the CDR3 reads CASSVSPGNTIYF. In DNA form, the CDR3 reads TGTGCCAGCAGCGTCAGTCCTGGAAACACCATATATTTT.